These 30 T cell receptor beta chains were all obtained from the same sample, sequenced in a study of a mutant IDH1 vaccine in newly diagnosed glioma. The time point denotes: baseline, week 1 (first vaccination visit). Treatment here: pre-vaccination baseline after standard-of-care therapy. Sequencing used immunoSEQ multiplex PCR; TCRdb keeps in-frame clones, though not all of them. The sample gives about 51,000 clones, around three quarters of which show up once; 1.5% to 2% is in the top ten. Specimen: PBMCs, collected from a glioma patient treated with radiotherapy, temozolomide or both. The receptor set was obtained from a woman aged 40 to 50 with glioma.

This clone was counted between two and nine times. The J gene is TRBJ2-2, the V gene TRBV2, with D hard to call. The CDR3 runs 11 residues. The germline CDR1 and CDR2 sequences are SNHLY and FYNNEI. With 5 bases removed from V and 5 bases from J, the gap between germline ends came to 3 bases. CDR3 sequence: CASSPTGELFF. For the CDR3, the DNA is TGTGCCAGCAGTCCAACCGGGGAGCTGTTTTTT. The full variable domain, its missing parts supplied by reference TRBV2 and TRBJ2-2, is EPEVTQTPSHQVTQMGQEVILRCVPISNHLYFYWYRQILGQKVEFLVSFYNNEISEKSEIFDDQFSVERPDGSNFTLKIRSTKLEDSAMYFCASSPTGELFFGEGSRLTVL.

This rearrangement joins TRBV9 to TRBJ2-5; possible D gene TRBD1, 5 bases. The V and J ends lost 0 bases and 2 bases respectively, with 11 bases between them. Per the germline V gene, CDR1 is SGDLS and CDR2 is YYNGEE. The CDR3 runs 15 residues. The CDR3 loop reads CASSVAPDSQETQYF. In DNA, the CDR3 is TGTGCCAGCAGCGTAGCGCCTGACAGTCAAGAGACCCAGTACTTC. Filled out from reference TRBV9 and TRBJ2-5, the complete variable domain reads DSGVTQTPKHLITATGQRVTLRCSPRSGDLSVYWYQQSLDQGLQFLIQYYNGEERAKGNILERFSAQQFPDLHSELNLSSLELGDSALYFCASSVAPDSQETQYFGPGTRLLVL.

V usage is TRBV5-8 and J usage is TRBJ2-7; tentatively, D is TRBD1 (5 bases). Germline assignment: CDR1 SGHTS and CDR2 YDEGEE. V was cut by 1 base and J by 3 bases, with 8 bases left in between. This CDR3 has 13 amino acids. The CDR3 sequence: CASSLWGDYEQYF. The CDR3 DNA sequence: TGTGCCAGCAGCTTGTGGGGCGACTACGAGCAGTACTTC.

The chain carries TRBV7-9 and TRBJ1-1; D perhaps matches TRBD1 (5 bases). The CDR3 runs to 15 residues. The V gene lost 1 base and the J gene lost 3 bases, with 12 bases spanning the gap. The V gene's germline CDR1 is SEHNR and CDR2 FQNEAQ (reference sequence). CDR3: CASSLDEEGDTEAFF. CDR3 nucleotides: TGTGCCAGCAGCTTAGATGAGGAAGGGGACACTGAAGCTTTCTTT.

This clone was observed a handful of times. This sequence joins TRBV4-1 and TRBJ1-4; 8 nucleotides agree with TRBD1. V lost 2 bases to trimming and J lost 8 bases; unmatched junction nucleotides: 7. This CDR3 contains 15 residues. The V gene's germline CDR1 is MGHRA and CDR2 YSYEKL. The DNA for the CDR3 is TGCGCCAGCAGCCAACAGACAGGGGCAAACGAAAAACTGTTTTTT. Its protein product is CASSQQTGANEKLFF.

The genes are TRBV13 and TRBJ2-1; D is possibly TRBD1 or TRBD2 (6 bases each). The CDR3 has 16 residues. Germline V lookup: CDR1 PRHDT, CDR2 FYEKMQ (reference sequence). V was clipped by 5 bases and J by 11 bases, with 25 bases between them. In DNA form, the CDR3 reads TGTGCCAGCAGCCCGGTCGGACTCGGGGTGGGGGGCCAGCAGTTCTTC. It is translated as CASSPVGLGVGGQQFF.

The V and J genes are TRBV7-6 and TRBJ2-2; possible D gene TRBD2, 6 bases. The CDR3 contains 11 residues. From germline, CDR1 is SGHVS and CDR2 FNYEAQ. The V and J ends lost 10 bases and 8 bases respectively, with 11 bases between them. The CDR3 DNA reads TGTGCCATCCACCGGGGGGGGGAGCTGTTTTTT. Translating gives CAIHRGGELFF.

A single count supports this clone. The chain joins TRBV29-1 to TRBJ2-3, with D tentatively TRBD1 (6 bases). The germline gives CDR1 SQVTM, CDR2 ANQGSEA. Trimming removed 7 bases from V and 6 bases from J, with 8 bases in between. There are 10 residues in the CDR3. This CDR3 reads CSAQGDTQYF. As DNA, the CDR3 is TGCAGCGCCCAGGGGGATACGCAGTATTTT.

The chain uses TRBV7-9 and TRBJ1-4; no firm D call. The CDR3 contains 12 residues. Germline loops: CDR1 SEHNR, CDR2 FQNEAQ (reference sequence). V was shortened by 2 bases and J by 7 bases, with 5 bases between the two germline ends. Written as DNA, the CDR3 is TGTGCCAGCAGCTTATCTGTTGAAAAACTGTTTTTT. Protein sequence: CASSLSVEKLFF.

A few counts support this clone. The chain links TRBV4-3 to TRBJ1-5; D is perhaps TRBD1 (6 bases). Germline CDR1 and CDR2: LGHNA and YSLEER. Between the trimmed V and J ends, which lost 3 bases and 10 bases, there was a span of 16 bases. The CDR3 extends over 14 amino acids. CDR3 residues: CASSQTVTGRPQHF. CDR3 coding DNA: TGCGCCAGCAGCCAGACGGTAACAGGGAGACCCCAGCATTTT.

The chain couples TRBV19 to TRBJ1-1; the D gene is possibly TRBD1 (5 bases). Germline CDR1 and CDR2: LNHDA and SQIVND (reference sequence). V was pared by 6 bases and J by 4 bases, with 18 bases between. The length of the CDR3 is 15 residues. The DNA for the CDR3 is TGTGCCAGTAGGGGGATCCAAGGGGATGGCACTGAAGCTTTCTTT. It translates to CASRGIQGDGTEAFF.

V usage is TRBV7-8 and J usage is TRBJ1-5, with 9 bases identical to TRBD1. Per germline, CDR1 SGHVS and CDR2 FQNEAQ. The CDR3 covers 14 residues. V lost 6 bases to trimming and J lost 2 bases; unmatched junction nucleotides: 2. CDR3 region: CASRGQGRNQPQHF. The CDR3 nucleotides are TGTGCCAGCAGGGGACAGGGCCGCAATCAGCCCCAGCATTTT.

This sequence joins TRBV11-2 and TRBJ2-7; a possible D gene is TRBD1 (5 bases). Germline CDR1 SGHAT, CDR2 FQNNGV. The CDR3 extends over 13 amino acids. Trimming took 5 bases from V and 2 from J, leaving 10 bases between them. CDR3 in amino acids: CASSPARAYEQYF. In DNA, the CDR3 is TGTGCCAGCAGCCCCGCCAGGGCCTACGAGCAGTACTTC.

J is TRBJ1-2 and V is TRBV9; unclear D gene. V lost 0 bases and J lost 2, with 11 bases in between. The germline CDR1 and CDR2 sequences are SGDLS and YYNGEE. The CDR3 extends over 15 amino acids. In DNA, the CDR3 is TGTGCCAGCAGCGTAGGGAAAAGTGGCAACTATGGCTACACCTTC. It is translated as CASSVGKSGNYGYTF.

As to this clone: A junction boundary mismatches the germline segment, possibly from a read error. The chain employs TRBV7-7 and TRBJ2-3; 8 bases are shared with TRBD2. CDR3 size: 16 residues. CDR1 is SSHAT, CDR2 FNYEAQ, per germline (reference sequence). Here the CDR3 reads CASSSGGGHDTDTQYF. CDR3 DNA: TGTGCTAGCAGCTCCGGCGGGGGGCATGATACAGATACGCAGTATTTT.

This chain connects TRBV5-1 to TRBJ1-1, with D possibly TRBD1 on 6 matching bases. CDR1 is SGHRS, CDR2 YFSETQ, per germline. The V gene lost 0 bases and the J gene lost 7 bases, with 16 bases spanning the gap. The CDR3 sequence is 15 residues long. In DNA, the CDR3 is TGCGCCAGCAGCTTGGGGTCTACAGGGCCCCTTGAAGCTTTCTTT. This gives the protein CASSLGSTGPLEAFF.

This rearrangement joins TRBV15 to TRBJ1-4; D is unclear. V was trimmed by 0 bases and J by 8 bases, leaving 7 bases between them. The CDR3 totals 13 residues. Per the germline V gene, CDR1 is LNHNV and CDR2 is YYDKDF (reference sequence). The CDR3 region is CATSRDRREKLFF. The CDR3 DNA sequence: TGTGCCACCAGCAGAGATCGGCGGGAAAAACTGTTTTTT.

The V call is TRBV4-3, the J call TRBJ2-5, with 10 bases lining up with TRBD1. Unmatched junction bases numbered 3, after V lost 3 bases and J lost 5 bases. CDR1 and CDR2 (germline): LGHNA, YSLEER. This CDR3 spans 14 amino acids. The CDR3 region has the DNA TGCGCCAGCAGCCAGGAGGGACAGGGGGAGACCCAGTACTTC. Translation gives CASSQEGQGETQYF.

This chain links TRBV27 with TRBJ1-2, with D perhaps matching TRBD1 (5 bases). The CDR3 is made up of 13 amino acids. The V gene lost 2 bases and the J gene lost 4 bases, with 8 bases spanning the gap. CDR1 MNHEY and CDR2 SMNVEV come from the germline V gene (reference sequence). The CDR3 nucleotides read TGTGCCAGCAGTTTAACAGGAATCTATGGCTACACCTTC. This sequence encodes CASSLTGIYGYTF.

This chain links TRBV6-6 with TRBJ1-2; D not certain. The germline gives CDR1 MNHNY, CDR2 SVGAGI (reference sequence). The CDR3 is 14 residues long. V lost 7 bases to trimming and J lost 6 bases, with 18 bases between them. CDR3 DNA sequence: TGTGCCAGCACCCCGGTCGGCCCTAGTAATGGCTACACCTTC. It yields the protein CASTPVGPSNGYTF.

The chain employs TRBV4-3 and TRBJ1-2, with D hard to call. The V and J ends lost 0 bases and 4 bases respectively, with 6 bases between them. The germline gives CDR1 LGHNA, CDR2 YSLEER. This CDR3 has 13 amino acids. The DNA of the CDR3 is TGCGCCAGCAGCCAAGATAATACCTATGGCTACACCTTC. Protein product: CASSQDNTYGYTF.

The chain joins TRBV2 to TRBJ1-6, with D possibly TRBD1 on 5 matching bases. V shed 3 bases and J shed 11 bases, with 11 bases lying between them. The germline gives CDR1 SNHLY, CDR2 FYNNEI. The CDR3 sequence is 13 residues long. CDR3 DNA sequence: TGTGCCAGCAGTGAGGGGGGTCCGCCACCCCTCCACTTT. Protein sequence: CASSEGGPPPLHF.

This clone has only a few counts. The gene calls are TRBV25-1 and TRBJ1-5; no clear D gene. The CDR3 is made up of 15 amino acids. Trimming stripped 2 bases from V and 5 bases from J, with 13 bases between. Germline lookup yields CDR1 MGHDK and CDR2 SYGVNS. Here the CDR3 reads CASSENPSSDQPQHF. CDR3 DNA sequence: TGTGCCAGCAGTGAAAATCCAAGCAGCGATCAGCCCCAGCATTTT.

V gene TRBV10-2 combines with J gene TRBJ2-5; 9 bases line up with TRBD2. J gave up 1 base and V 5 bases, and 5 bases lay outside the gene matches. The CDR3 loop spans 15 amino acids. Looked up from germline, CDR1 is WSHSY and CDR2 is SAAADI. The CDR3 protein is CASSQAGGGQETQYF. CDR3 in DNA: TGCGCCAGCAGTCAAGCGGGGGGTGGCCAAGAGACCCAGTACTTC.

The chain joins TRBV7-2 to TRBJ1-1, with 8 bases fitting TRBD1. With 2 bases clipped from V and 11 bases from J, the junction kept 16 bases outside the gene matches. Germline loops: CDR1 SGHTA, CDR2 FQGNSA. This CDR3 comprises 16 residues. CDR3 DNA: TGTGCCAGCAGCTTACCCGGCCGGACAGGGTCCTTGAGGGCTTTCTTT. The encoded protein is CASSLPGRTGSLRAFF.

This sequence joins TRBV9 and TRBJ1-1; possibly TRBD1 for D (6 bases). Trimming removed 4 bases from V and 1 base from J, with 14 bases in between. CDR3 length: 15 residues. CDR1 and CDR2 (germline): SGDLS, YYNGEE. This CDR3 reads CASSSGGQENTEAFF. The CDR3 DNA follows: TGTGCCAGCAGCTCCGGGGGGCAGGAGAACACTGAAGCTTTCTTT.

The gene calls are TRBV5-1 and TRBJ1-2; 10 nucleotides match TRBD1. The CDR3 has 16 amino acids. The germline gives CDR1 SGHRS, CDR2 YFSETQ. V was clipped by 2 bases and J by 0 bases; unmatched bases: 4. CDR3: CASSFGDRGPNYGYTF. In DNA, the CDR3 is TGCGCCAGCAGCTTTGGGGACAGGGGTCCTAACTATGGCTACACCTTC.

This rearrangement joins TRBV29-1 to TRBJ2-7; 8 bases are a match to TRBD1. This CDR3 is built from 13 residues. The germline CDR1 and CDR2 sequences are SQVTM and ANQGSEA. V lost 2 bases, J lost 3 bases, and 3 bases stayed unmatched. CDR3 loop: CSVEIGQGYEQYF. In nucleotides, the CDR3 is TGCAGCGTTGAAATAGGACAGGGCTACGAGCAGTACTTC.

The gene calls are TRBV6-6 and TRBJ2-1, with 9 nucleotides matching TRBD2. J was trimmed by 4 bases and V by 4 bases; bases with no gene match: 5. The CDR3 is 15 residues long. Germline V CDR1 and CDR2: MNHNY, SVGAGI (reference sequence). This CDR3 reads CASSSSGGTYNEQFF. The CDR3 DNA reads TGTGCCAGCAGTTCAAGCGGGGGGACGTACAATGAGCAGTTCTTC.

J is TRBJ1-2 and V is TRBV7-8; the D gene is possibly TRBD1 (5 bases). Deletions cut 0 bases from V and 7 bases from J, with 18 bases between. The length of the CDR3 is 16 residues. Germline loops: CDR1 SGHVS, CDR2 FQNEAQ. The CDR3 bases are TGTGCCAGCAGCTTAGCCCCCTCCCCGGGGGAGGGTGGCTACACCTTC. As protein: CASSLAPSPGEGGYTF.